Listed here are 25 T cell receptor beta chains from one sample, sequenced in a study of human T cells and chemical hapten exposure. Time point defined: patch test 3, about 24 weeks after DPC sensitization. Indicated treatment: therapeutic diphenylcyclopropenone sensitization with weekly scalp DPC. One entry per CDR3 protein results from TCRdb running MiXCR on the RACE reads. The data contain about 170,000 distinct CDR3 sequences, roughly a quarter of them singletons. The sequencing used whole blood, collected in connection with sensitization to the hapten diphenylcyclopropenone (DPC). All receptors derive from a woman aged 18-29 years with alopecia areata. Some clones in this sample may be carry-over from other donors' samples.

A few counts support this clonotype. The chain combines TRBV6-5 with TRBJ2-7; TRBD2 aligns across 8 bases. The CDR3 covers 15 residues. Germline CDR1 MNHEY, CDR2 SVGAGI. V shed 0 bases and J 6 bases; nucleotides not matched to a gene: 7. This CDR3 is CASSYSAGGITEQYF. The CDR3 DNA reads TGTGCCAGCAGTTACTCTGCGGGAGGAATTACCGAGCAGTACTTC.

The gene calls are TRBV27 and TRBJ1-1; D not resolved. Trimming removed 3 bases at V and 5 bases at J, with 10 bases between. The CDR3 is 13 residues long. CDR1 is MNHEY and CDR2 is SMNVEV in the germline V gene (reference sequence). The CDR3 nucleotides read TGTGCCAGCAGTTTTCAATGGGATACTGAAGCTTTCTTT. Amino acids: CASSFQWDTEAFF.

This clonotype was seen only once. The chain links TRBV3-1 to TRBJ1-4; D perhaps matches TRBD1 (5 bases). Germline-derived CDR1 and CDR2 are LGHDT and YNNKEL (reference sequence). V was clipped by 4 bases and J by 4 bases, with 16 bases between them. The CDR3 length is 16 residues. The DNA of the CDR3 is TGTGCCAGCAGCCCTCTGCTGAGGGGCCTTAATGAAAAACTGTTTTTT. This gives the protein CASSPLLRGLNEKLFF.

This clonotype was counted between two and nine times. The gene calls are TRBV30 and TRBJ2-1; 8 positions agree with TRBD2. Germline loops: CDR1 GTSNPN, CDR2 SVGIG (reference sequence). V dropped 2 bases and J dropped 3; count of bases not matched to a gene: 0. The CDR3 runs to 13 residues. Here the CDR3 DNA reads TGTGCCTGGAGTACTAGCGGCTACAATGAGCAGTTCTTC. Translated: CAWSTSGYNEQFF.

This clonotype is judged medium-sized. The chain couples TRBV4-1 to TRBJ2-3, with D tentatively TRBD1 (6 bases). The V end was cut by 5 bases, the J end by 5 bases, with 20 bases between. Germline CDR1 is MGHRA and CDR2 is YSYEKL. The CDR3 contains 16 residues. Here the CDR3 DNA reads TGCGCCAGCAGCACACGATACAGGGTGGTCGTAGATACGCAGTATTTT. This codes for CASSTRYRVVVDTQYF.

This clonotype came up a few times. V and J are TRBV4-1 and TRBJ2-7; D tentatively reads TRBD1 or TRBD2 (5 bases each). This CDR3 comprises 15 residues. CDR1 MGHRA and CDR2 YSYEKL come from the germline V gene. V was trimmed by 2 bases and J by 4 bases, leaving 15 bases between them. CDR3 sequence (DNA): TGCGCCAGCAGCCAACCCCGGGACCGGATTTACGAGCAGTACTTC. It encodes CASSQPRDRIYEQYF.

This clonotype appeared a few times. The J gene is TRBJ2-2, the V gene TRBV12-3 or TRBV12-4; maybe TRBD2 (6 bases). CDR3 length equals 14 residues. V lost 6 bases and J 4 bases, leaving 12 bases between the germline ends. CDR3 bases: TGTGCCAGCAGGCTGACTAGGGTCACCGGGGAGCTGTTTTTT. Translating gives CASRLTRVTGELFF.

This chain uses TRBV3-1 with TRBJ2-7; D possibly corresponds to TRBD2 (5 bases). The CDR3 is made up of 13 amino acids. V was clipped by 0 bases and J by 6 bases, with 9 bases between them. Germline V gene lookup returns CDR1 LGHDT and CDR2 YNNKEL (reference sequence). CDR3 DNA sequence: TGTGCCAGCAGCCAAGATCGAGGGCGCGAGCAGTACTTC. Protein: CASSQDRGREQYF.

This chain uses TRBV25-1 with TRBJ2-3; D is perhaps TRBD1 (5 bases). CDR3 length: 14 amino acids. Trimming cost V 2 bases and J 6 bases, with 12 bases left between them. Germline V CDR1 and CDR2: MGHDK, SYGVNS. CDR3 sequence (DNA): TGTGCCAGCAGTGAACCCAGGGCCACGGATACGCAGTATTTT. Protein sequence: CASSEPRATDTQYF.

In this sample, this clonotype turned up a few times. The chain recombines TRBV29-1 with TRBJ1-1, with unresolved D. V was trimmed by 2 bases and J by 6 bases, leaving 16 bases between them. CDR1 is SQVTM and CDR2 is ANQGSEA in the germline V gene. This CDR3 has 14 amino acids. This chain's CDR3 is CSVEFGLGYPEAFF. In DNA, the CDR3 is TGCAGCGTTGAATTTGGGCTGGGATATCCTGAAGCTTTCTTT.

Many counts were recorded for this clonotype. This chain connects TRBV9 to TRBJ2-3; maybe TRBD1 (5 bases). Trimming took off 9 bases at V and 4 bases at J, with 12 bases between the two ends. The CDR3 totals 12 residues. Germline V CDR1 and CDR2: SGDLS, YYNGEE. The CDR3 loop is CATSRVSDTQYF. DNA of the CDR3: TGTGCCACCTCCAGGGTTTCAGATACGCAGTATTTT.

This clonotype was recorded a few times. This chain joins TRBV28 and TRBJ1-2, with 8 bases aligning to TRBD1. Germline V gene data show CDR1 as MDHEN and CDR2 as SYDVKM. With 5 bases clipped from V and 6 bases from J, the junction kept 11 bases outside the gene matches. CDR3 length equals 15 residues. As DNA, the CDR3 is TGTGCCAGCAGTAAACGGTCCAGGGGGCTGGATGGCTACACCTTC. Translating it yields CASSKRSRGLDGYTF.

This rearrangement joins TRBV29-1 to TRBJ2-3, with 8 bases identical to TRBD2. There are 13 residues in the CDR3. The V segment lost 7 bases and the J segment 3 bases; nucleotides outside the gene matches: 6. Germline assignment: CDR1 SQVTM and CDR2 ANQGSEA. The CDR3 DNA reads as TGCAGCGGGGGGACTAGTGGGACAGATACGCAGTATTTT. This translates into CSGGTSGTDTQYF.

J is TRBJ2-6 and V is TRBV7-2, with TRBD1 as a possible D gene (5 bases). The V end was cut by 5 bases, the J end by 0 bases, with 14 bases between. The germline V gene encodes CDR1 SGHTA and CDR2 FQGNSA. The CDR3 totals 17 residues. This CDR3 reads CASSTTAFRSGANVLTF. The DNA of the CDR3 is TGTGCCAGCAGCACGACAGCGTTTCGCTCTGGGGCCAACGTCCTGACTTTC.

This clonotype was found a few times. The rearrangement links TRBV20-1 to TRBJ2-5, with TRBD1 matching over 10 bases. The CDR3 has 15 residues. CDR1 and CDR2 from the germline V gene are DFQATT and SNEGSKA (reference sequence). The ends lost 2 bases at V and 5 bases at J; junction bases unmatched: 8. CDR3 nucleotides: TGCAGTGCTAGAACCCCCGGACAGGGGGGTGAGACCCAGTACTTC. Its protein product is CSARTPGQGGETQYF.

The J gene is TRBJ2-3, the V gene TRBV4-1, with D perhaps assigned TRBD1 or TRBD2 (5 bases each). This CDR3 spans 15 amino acids. Germline V gene sequence: CDR1 MGHRA, CDR2 YSYEKL. V dropped 6 bases and J dropped 2 bases, with 15 bases sitting between them. The CDR3 region has the DNA TGCGCCAGCAGGAAGACCGGGGCCAACACAGATACGCAGTATTTT. Translated, it gives CASRKTGANTDTQYF.

The V and J genes are TRBV4-2 and TRBJ2-3; TRBD2 aligns across 12 bases. V lost 1 base to trimming and J lost 6 bases; unmatched junction nucleotides: 11. This CDR3 has 18 residues. The germline V gene has CDR1 LGHNA and CDR2 YNFKEQ. CDR3 coding DNA: TGTGCCAGCAGCCAAGCCTCACTAGCGGGAGGCAAAGGGGATACGCAGTATTTT. It encodes CASSQASLAGGKGDTQYF.

Concerning this clonotype: One junction end does not reproduce the germline sequence, and a read error may be involved. The chain joins TRBV5-1 to TRBJ2-1; D is possibly TRBD2 (6 bases). CDR3 length equals 16 residues. The germline V gene has CDR1 SGHRS and CDR2 YFSETQ. CDR3 DNA: TGCACCAGCAGCTTGGGGGACTCTACATTTCTCGATGAGCAGTTCTTC. The encoded protein is CTSSLGDSTFLDEQFF.

This chain joins TRBV11-2 and TRBJ2-7, with 11 nucleotides matching TRBD2. CDR3 length: 19 residues. CDR1 SGHAT and CDR2 FQNNGV come from the germline V gene. The V and J ends lost 5 bases and 5 bases, in that order; junction bases with no gene match: 20. In nucleotides, the CDR3 is TGTGCCAGCAGCCCGGGGACTAGCGGAGGTGGTTTGCAGCCAGACGAGCAGTACTTC. As protein: CASSPGTSGGGLQPDEQYF.

The rearrangement uses TRBV5-1 and TRBJ2-2; D gene unclear. Germline CDR1 and CDR2: SGHRS and YFSETQ. V gave up 8 bases and J gave up 1 base, with 6 bases separating them. This CDR3 is built from 12 residues. The CDR3 sequence is CASTQNTGELFF. In nucleotides, the CDR3 is TGCGCCAGTACACAGAACACCGGGGAGCTGTTTTTT.

The rearrangement uses TRBV2 and TRBJ2-1, with TRBD2 matching over 13 bases. This CDR3 spans 13 amino acids. The ends lost 8 bases at V and 7 bases at J; junction bases unmatched: 2. Germline CDR1 is SNHLY and CDR2 is FYNNEI. The CDR3 DNA reads as TGTGCCAGCGGGACTAGCGGGATTAATGAGCAGTTCTTC. Residues: CASGTSGINEQFF.

This chain joins TRBV9 and TRBJ1-1; D uncertain. Germline assignment: CDR1 SGDLS and CDR2 YYNGEE. V was clipped by 3 bases and J by 5 bases, with 8 bases between them. The CDR3 contains 12 residues. The DNA for the CDR3 is TGTGCCAGCAGCGGCCGGGGAACTGAAGCTTTCTTT. Protein sequence: CASSGRGTEAFF.

V and J are TRBV6-1 and TRBJ1-4, with D perhaps TRBD1 (5 bases). Looked up from germline, CDR1 is MNHNS and CDR2 is SASEGT. V lost 4 bases and J 8 bases, leaving 11 bases between the germline ends. The CDR3 spans 13 residues. The CDR3 nucleotides are TGTGCCAGCAGTGCGACAGTTCTGGAAAAACTGTTTTTT. It encodes CASSATVLEKLFF.

The chain is built from TRBV24-1 and TRBJ1-1, with D unresolved. Per germline, CDR1 KGHDR and CDR2 SFDVKD. This CDR3 contains 11 residues. Trimming took off 5 bases at V and 8 bases at J, with 8 bases between the two ends. The CDR3 DNA reads as TGTGCCACCAGTGTTGGAATGGAAGCTTTCTTT. Translated, it gives CATSVGMEAFF.

The CDR3 nucleotides are TGCGCCAGCAGCCAGAGCAGCGGTTACGAGCAGTACTTC. It encodes CASSQSSGYEQYF. The chain uses TRBV4-3 and TRBJ2-7; D possibly corresponds to TRBD2 (5 bases). Trimming cost V 3 bases and J 4 bases, with 10 bases left between them. CDR1 and CDR2 from the germline V gene are LGHNA and YSLEER. CDR3 length: 13 amino acids.